This T cell receptor (beta chain) is from a study of T cell repertoires in cytomegalovirus infection. The V end lost 4 bases, the J end lost 0 bases, and 10 bases lay between the germline ends. CDR1 and CDR2 (germline): ENHRY, SYGVKD. The CDR3 contains 15 residues. There are a few counts of this clonotype. Antigen: not known. TCRdb called the reads again in MiXCR, with one record for every CDR3 protein. Of approximately 730,000 distinct CDR3 sequences in the sample, around a third were seen once. This chain joins TRBV10-3 and TRBJ2-1; a possible D gene is TRBD2 (5 bases). Sequencing was performed on cultured PBMCs, taken from culture after CMV antigen stimulation. The receptor was derived from a human donor in good health (CMV status not recorded). Some clones in this sample may be carry-over from other donors' samples. CDR3 nucleotide sequence: TGTGCCATCAGTGTTGACTATAACTCCTACAATGAGCAGTTCTTC. It is translated as CAISVDYNSYNEQFF.